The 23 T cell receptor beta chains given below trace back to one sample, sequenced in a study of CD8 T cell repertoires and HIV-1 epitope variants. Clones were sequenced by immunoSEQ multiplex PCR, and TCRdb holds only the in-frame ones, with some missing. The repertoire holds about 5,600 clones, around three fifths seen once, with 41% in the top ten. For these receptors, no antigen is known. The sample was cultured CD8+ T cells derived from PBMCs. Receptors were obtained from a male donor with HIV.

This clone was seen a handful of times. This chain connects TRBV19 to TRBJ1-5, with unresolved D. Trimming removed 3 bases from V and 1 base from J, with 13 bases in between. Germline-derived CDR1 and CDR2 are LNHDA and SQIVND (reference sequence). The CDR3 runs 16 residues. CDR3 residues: CASSIGSALSNQPQHF. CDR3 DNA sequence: TGTGCCAGTAGTATTGGTTCAGCATTAAGCAATCAGCCCCAGCATTTT.

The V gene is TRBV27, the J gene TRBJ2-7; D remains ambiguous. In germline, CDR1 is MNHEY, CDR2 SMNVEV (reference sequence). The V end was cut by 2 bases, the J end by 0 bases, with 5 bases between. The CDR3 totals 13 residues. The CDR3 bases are TGTGCCAGCAGTTTACGGGTCTCCTACGAGCAGTACTTC. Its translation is CASSLRVSYEQYF.

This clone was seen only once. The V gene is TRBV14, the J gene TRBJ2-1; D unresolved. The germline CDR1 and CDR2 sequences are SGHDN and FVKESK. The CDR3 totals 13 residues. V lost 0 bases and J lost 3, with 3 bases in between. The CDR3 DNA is TGTGCCAGCAGCCAAGATAACTACAATGAGCAGTTCTTC. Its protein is CASSQDNYNEQFF.

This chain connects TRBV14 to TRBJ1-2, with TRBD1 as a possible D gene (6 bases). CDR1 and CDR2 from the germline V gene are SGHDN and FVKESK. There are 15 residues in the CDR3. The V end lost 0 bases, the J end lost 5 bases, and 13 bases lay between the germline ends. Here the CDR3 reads CASSQETGQNYGYTF. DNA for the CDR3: TGTGCCAGCAGCCAAGAAACAGGGCAGAATTATGGCTACACCTTC.

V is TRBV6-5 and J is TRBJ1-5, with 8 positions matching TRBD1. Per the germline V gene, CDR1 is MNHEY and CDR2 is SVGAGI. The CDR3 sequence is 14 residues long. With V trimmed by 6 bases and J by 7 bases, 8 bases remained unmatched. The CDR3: CASRSGQGKQPQHF. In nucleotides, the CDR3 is TGTGCCAGCAGATCCGGACAGGGAAAACAGCCCCAGCATTTT.

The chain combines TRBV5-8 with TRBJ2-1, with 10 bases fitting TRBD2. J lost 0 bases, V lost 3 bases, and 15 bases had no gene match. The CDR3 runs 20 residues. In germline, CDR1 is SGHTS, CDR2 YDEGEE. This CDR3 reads CASSYLTGAASGSSYNEQFF. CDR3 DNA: TGTGCCAGCAGCTATCTTACGGGGGCGGCTAGCGGGAGCTCCTACAATGAGCAGTTCTTC.

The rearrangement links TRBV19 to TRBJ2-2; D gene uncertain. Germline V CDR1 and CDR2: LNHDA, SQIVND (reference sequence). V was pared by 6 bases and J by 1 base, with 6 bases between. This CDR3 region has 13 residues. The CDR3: CASRYRNTGELFF. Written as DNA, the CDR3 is TGTGCCAGTAGATACAGGAACACCGGGGAGCTGTTTTTT. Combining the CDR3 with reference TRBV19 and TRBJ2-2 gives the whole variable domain DGGITQSPKYLFRKEGQNVTLSCEQNLNHDAMYWYRQDPGQGLRLIYYSQIVNDFQKGDIAEGYSVSREKKESFPLTVTSAQKNPTAFYLCASRYRNTGELFFGEGSRLTVL.

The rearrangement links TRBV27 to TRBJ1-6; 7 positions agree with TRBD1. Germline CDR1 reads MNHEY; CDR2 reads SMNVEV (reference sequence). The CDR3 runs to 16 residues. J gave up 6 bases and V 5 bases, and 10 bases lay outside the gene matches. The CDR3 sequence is CASSPTYRGGNSPLHF. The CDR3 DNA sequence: TGTGCCAGCAGTCCAACCTACAGGGGTGGTAATTCACCCCTCCACTTT.

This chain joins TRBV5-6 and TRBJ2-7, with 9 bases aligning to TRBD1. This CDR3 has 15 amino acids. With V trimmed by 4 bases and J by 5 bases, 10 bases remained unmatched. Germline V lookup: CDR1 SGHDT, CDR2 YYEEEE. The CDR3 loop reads CASSVVRDRVNEQYF. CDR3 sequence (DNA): TGTGCCAGCAGCGTCGTCCGGGACAGGGTCAACGAGCAGTACTTC.

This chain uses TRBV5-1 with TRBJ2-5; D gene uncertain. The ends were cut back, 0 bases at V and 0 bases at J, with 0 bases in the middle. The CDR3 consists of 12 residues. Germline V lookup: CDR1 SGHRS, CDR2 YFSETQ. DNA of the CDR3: TGCGCCAGCAGCTTGGACCAAGAGACCCAGTACTTC. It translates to CASSLDQETQYF.

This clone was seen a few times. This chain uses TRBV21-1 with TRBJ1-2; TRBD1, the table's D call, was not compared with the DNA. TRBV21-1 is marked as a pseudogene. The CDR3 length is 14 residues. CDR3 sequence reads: CASSKRSPGLGYTF. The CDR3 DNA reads TGTGCCAGCAGCAAACGGAGTCCAGGGTTGGGCTACACCTTC.

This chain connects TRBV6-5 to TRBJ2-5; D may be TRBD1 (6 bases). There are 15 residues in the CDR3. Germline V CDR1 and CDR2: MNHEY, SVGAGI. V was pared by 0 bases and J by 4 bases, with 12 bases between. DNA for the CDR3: TGTGCCAGCAGTTACTCGTTTAGCAGGGGAGAGACCCAGTACTTC. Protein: CASSYSFSRGETQYF.

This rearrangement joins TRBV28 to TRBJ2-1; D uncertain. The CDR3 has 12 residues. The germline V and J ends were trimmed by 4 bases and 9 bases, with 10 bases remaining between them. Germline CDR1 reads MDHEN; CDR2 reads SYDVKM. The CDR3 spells CASSWGSVEQFF. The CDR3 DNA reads TGTGCCAGCAGTTGGGGTAGTGTTGAGCAGTTCTTC. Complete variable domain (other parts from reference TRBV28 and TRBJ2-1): DVKVTQSSRYLVKRTGEKVFLECVQDMDHENMFWYRQDPGLGLRLIYFSYDVKMKEKGDIPEGYSVSREKKERFSLILESASTNQTSMYLCASSWGSVEQFFGPGTRLTVL.

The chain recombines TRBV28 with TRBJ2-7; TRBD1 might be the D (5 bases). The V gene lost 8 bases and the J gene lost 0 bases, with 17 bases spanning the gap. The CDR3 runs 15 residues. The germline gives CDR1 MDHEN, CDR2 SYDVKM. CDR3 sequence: CASRQKSRVSYEQYF. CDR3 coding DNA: TGTGCCAGCCGACAGAAATCCAGGGTCTCCTACGAGCAGTACTTC.

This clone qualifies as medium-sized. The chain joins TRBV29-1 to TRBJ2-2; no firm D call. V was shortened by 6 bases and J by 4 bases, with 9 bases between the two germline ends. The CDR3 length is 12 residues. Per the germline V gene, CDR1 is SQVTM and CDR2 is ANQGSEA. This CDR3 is CSVLKGTGELFF. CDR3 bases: TGCAGCGTCTTGAAGGGCACCGGGGAGCTGTTTTTT.

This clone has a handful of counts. CDR3 nucleotide sequence: TGTGCCAGCCGCCCCGAGGCCATGAACACTGAAGCTTTCTTT. It translates to CASRPEAMNTEAFF. J is TRBJ1-1 and V is TRBV19; D is unresolved. The V gene lost 9 bases and the J gene lost 0 bases, with 14 bases spanning the gap. Germline assignment: CDR1 LNHDA and CDR2 SQIVND (reference sequence). The CDR3 has 14 amino acids.

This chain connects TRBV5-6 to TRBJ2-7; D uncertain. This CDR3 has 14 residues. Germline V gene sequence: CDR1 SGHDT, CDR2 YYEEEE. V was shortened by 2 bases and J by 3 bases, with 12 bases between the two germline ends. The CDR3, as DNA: TGTGCCAGCAGCTTTTCGAGTGATAGCTACGAGCAGTACTTC. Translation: CASSFSSDSYEQYF.

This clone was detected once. This chain's CDR3 is CASSVQAGNTEAFF. DNA of the CDR3: TGTGCCAGCAGCGTCCAAGCAGGGAACACTGAAGCTTTCTTT. The chain uses TRBV9 and TRBJ1-1; D is unclear. CDR1 and CDR2 from the germline V gene are SGDLS and YYNGEE. The V end lost 2 bases, the J end lost 1 base, and 9 bases lay between the germline ends. CDR3 length equals 14 residues.

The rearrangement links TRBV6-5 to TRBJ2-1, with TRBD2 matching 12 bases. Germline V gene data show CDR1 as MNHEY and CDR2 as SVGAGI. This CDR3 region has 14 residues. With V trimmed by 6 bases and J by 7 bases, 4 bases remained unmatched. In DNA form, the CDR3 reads TGTGCCAGCAGAGAAGGACTAGCGGGGAATGAGCAGTTCTTC. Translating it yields CASREGLAGNEQFF.

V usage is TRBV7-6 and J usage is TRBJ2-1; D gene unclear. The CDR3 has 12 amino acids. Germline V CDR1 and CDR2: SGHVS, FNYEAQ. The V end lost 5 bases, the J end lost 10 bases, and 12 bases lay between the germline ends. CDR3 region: CASSLDAGEQFF. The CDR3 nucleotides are TGTGCCAGCAGCCTCGACGCAGGCGAGCAGTTCTTC.

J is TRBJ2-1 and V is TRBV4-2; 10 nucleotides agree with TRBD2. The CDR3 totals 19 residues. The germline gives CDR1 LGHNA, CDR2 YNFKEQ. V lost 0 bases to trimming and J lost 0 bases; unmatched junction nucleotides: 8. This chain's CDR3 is CASSQDIPTSGLSYNEQFF. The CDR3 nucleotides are TGTGCCAGCAGCCAAGATATCCCGACTAGCGGGCTCTCCTACAATGAGCAGTTCTTC.

CDR3 sequence reads: CASIYGYTF. The CDR3 nucleotides read TGTGCCAGCATCTATGGCTACACCTTC. The V and J genes are TRBV5-6 and TRBJ1-2; D is unresolved. Germline V gene sequence: CDR1 SGHDT, CDR2 YYEEEE. CDR3 length: 9 residues. The V end lost 6 bases, the J end lost 4 bases, and 1 base lay between the germline ends.

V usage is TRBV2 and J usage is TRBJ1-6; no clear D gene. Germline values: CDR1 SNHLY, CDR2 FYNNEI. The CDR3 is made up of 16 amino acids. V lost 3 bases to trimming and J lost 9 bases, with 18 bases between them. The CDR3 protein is CASSEGIIGGISPLHF. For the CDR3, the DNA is TGTGCCAGCAGTGAGGGTATTATCGGAGGGATTTCACCCCTCCACTTT.